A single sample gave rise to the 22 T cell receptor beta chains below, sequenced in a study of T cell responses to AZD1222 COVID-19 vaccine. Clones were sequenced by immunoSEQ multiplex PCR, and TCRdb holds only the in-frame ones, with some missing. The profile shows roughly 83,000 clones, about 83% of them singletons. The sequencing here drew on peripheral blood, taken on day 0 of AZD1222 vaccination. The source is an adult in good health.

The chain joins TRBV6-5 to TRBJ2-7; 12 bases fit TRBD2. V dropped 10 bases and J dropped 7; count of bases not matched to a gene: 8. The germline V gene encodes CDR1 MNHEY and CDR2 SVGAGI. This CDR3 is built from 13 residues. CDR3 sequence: CAIRLAGEREQYF. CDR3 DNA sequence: TGTGCCATCCGACTAGCGGGAGAAAGGGAGCAGTACTTC.

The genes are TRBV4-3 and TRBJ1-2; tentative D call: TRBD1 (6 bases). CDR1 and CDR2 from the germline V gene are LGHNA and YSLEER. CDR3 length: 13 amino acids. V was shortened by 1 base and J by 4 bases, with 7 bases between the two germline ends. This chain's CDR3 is CASSQAGVYGYTF. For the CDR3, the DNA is TGCGCCAGCAGCCAAGCAGGGGTCTATGGCTACACCTTC.

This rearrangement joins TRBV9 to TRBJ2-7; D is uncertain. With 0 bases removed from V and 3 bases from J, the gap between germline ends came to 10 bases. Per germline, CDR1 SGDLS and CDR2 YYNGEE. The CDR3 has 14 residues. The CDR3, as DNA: TGTGCCAGCAGCGTAGGGGTAGGTGTCTACGAGCAGTACTTC. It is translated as CASSVGVGVYEQYF.

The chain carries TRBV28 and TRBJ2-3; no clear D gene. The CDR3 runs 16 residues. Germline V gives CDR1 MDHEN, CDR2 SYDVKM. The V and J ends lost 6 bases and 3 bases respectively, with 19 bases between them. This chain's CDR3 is CASSPLEVVTTDTQYF. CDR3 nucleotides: TGTGCCAGCAGCCCCCTCGAGGTAGTTACGACAGATACGCAGTATTTT.

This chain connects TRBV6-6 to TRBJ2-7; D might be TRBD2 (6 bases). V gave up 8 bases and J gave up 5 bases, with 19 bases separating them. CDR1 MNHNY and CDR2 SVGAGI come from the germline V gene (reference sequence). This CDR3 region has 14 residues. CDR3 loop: CASGAAGRRNEQYF. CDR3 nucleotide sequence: TGTGCCAGCGGGGCGGCGGGGAGGAGGAACGAGCAGTACTTC.

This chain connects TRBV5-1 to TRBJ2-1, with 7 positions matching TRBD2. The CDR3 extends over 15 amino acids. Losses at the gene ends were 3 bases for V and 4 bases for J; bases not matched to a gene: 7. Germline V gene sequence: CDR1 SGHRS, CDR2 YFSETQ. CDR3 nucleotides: TGCGCCAGCAGCTCCACCGGGACTACATACAATGAGCAGTTCTTC. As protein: CASSSTGTTYNEQFF.

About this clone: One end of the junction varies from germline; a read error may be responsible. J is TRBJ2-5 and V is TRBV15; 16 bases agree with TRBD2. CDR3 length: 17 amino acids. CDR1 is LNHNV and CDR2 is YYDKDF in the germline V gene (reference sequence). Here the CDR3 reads CATTLDGTSGGAETQHF. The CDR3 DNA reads TGTGCCACCACCTTAGATGGGACTAGCGGGGGGGCAGAGACCCAGCACTTC.

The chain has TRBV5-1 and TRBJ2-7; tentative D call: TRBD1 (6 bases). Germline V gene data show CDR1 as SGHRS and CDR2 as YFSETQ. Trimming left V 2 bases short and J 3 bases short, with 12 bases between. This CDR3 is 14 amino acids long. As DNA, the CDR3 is TGCGCCAGCAGCTTAGGGGGTTTAAACTACGAGCAGTACTTC. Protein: CASSLGGLNYEQYF.

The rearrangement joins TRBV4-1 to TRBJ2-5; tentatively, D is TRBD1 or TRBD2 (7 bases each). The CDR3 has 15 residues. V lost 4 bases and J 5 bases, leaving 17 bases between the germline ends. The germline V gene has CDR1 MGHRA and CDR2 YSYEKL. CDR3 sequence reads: CASSLGFQGGETQYF. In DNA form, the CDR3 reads TGCGCCAGCAGCCTAGGGTTTCAGGGGGGGGAGACCCAGTACTTC.

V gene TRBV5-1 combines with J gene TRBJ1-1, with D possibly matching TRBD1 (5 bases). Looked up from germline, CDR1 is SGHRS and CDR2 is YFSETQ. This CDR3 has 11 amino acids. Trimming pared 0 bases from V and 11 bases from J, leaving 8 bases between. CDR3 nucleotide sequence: TGCGCCAGCAGCTTGGAGGGGATCGCTTTCTTT. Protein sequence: CASSLEGIAFF.

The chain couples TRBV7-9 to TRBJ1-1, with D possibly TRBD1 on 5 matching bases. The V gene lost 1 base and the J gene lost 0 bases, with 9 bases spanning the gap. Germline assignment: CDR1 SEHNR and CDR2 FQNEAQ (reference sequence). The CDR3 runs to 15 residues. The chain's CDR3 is CASSLGGLMNTEAFF. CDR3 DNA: TGTGCCAGCAGCTTAGGGGGCCTTATGAACACTGAAGCTTTCTTT.

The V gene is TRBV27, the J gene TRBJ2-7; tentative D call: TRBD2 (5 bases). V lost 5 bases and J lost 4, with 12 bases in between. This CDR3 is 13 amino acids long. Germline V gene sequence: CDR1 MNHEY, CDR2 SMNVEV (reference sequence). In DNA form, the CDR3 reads TGTGCCAGCAGTACCGCCTCGGGGTACGAGCAGTACTTC. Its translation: CASSTASGYEQYF.

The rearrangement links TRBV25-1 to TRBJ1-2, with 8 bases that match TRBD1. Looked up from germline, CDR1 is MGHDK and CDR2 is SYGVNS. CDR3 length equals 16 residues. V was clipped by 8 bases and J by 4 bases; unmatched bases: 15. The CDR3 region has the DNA TGTGCCAGCGTATCGCCGGGACAGGTTCTAGTCTATGGCTACACCTTC. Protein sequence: CASVSPGQVLVYGYTF.

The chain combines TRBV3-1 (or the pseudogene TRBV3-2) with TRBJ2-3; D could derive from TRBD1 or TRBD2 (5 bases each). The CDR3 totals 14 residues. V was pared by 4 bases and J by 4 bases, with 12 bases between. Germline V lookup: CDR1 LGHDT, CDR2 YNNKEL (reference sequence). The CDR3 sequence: CASSPSWGPDTQYF. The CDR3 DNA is TGTGCCAGCAGCCCTAGCTGGGGCCCAGATACGCAGTATTTT.

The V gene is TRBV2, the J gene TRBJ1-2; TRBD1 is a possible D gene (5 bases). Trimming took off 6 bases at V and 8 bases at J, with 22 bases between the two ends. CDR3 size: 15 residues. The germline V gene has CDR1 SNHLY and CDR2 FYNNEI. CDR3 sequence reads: CASSPSPQVEQGYTF. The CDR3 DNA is TGTGCCAGCAGCCCATCTCCACAGGTGGAACAAGGCTACACCTTC.

CDR3 in amino acids: CASSLGQTGGYTF. The CDR3 DNA is TGTGCCAGCAGCTTGGGACAGACAGGAGGCTACACCTTC. The V gene is TRBV7-9, the J gene TRBJ1-2, with TRBD1 matching over 7 bases. Germline V gives CDR1 SEHNR, CDR2 FQNEAQ (reference sequence). Trimming removed 3 bases from V and 8 bases from J; junction bases left unmatched: 6. The CDR3 is made up of 13 amino acids.

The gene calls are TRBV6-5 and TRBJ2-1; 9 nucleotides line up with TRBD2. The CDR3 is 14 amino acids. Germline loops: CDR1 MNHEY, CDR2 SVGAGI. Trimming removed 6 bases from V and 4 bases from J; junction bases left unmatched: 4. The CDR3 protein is CASSVRGGYNEQFF. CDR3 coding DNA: TGTGCCAGCAGCGTGCGGGGGGGGTACAATGAGCAGTTCTTC.

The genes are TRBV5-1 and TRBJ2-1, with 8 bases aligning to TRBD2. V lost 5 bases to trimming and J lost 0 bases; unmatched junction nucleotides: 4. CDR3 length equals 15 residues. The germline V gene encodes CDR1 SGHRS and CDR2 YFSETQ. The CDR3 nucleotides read TGCGCCAGCAGGCCGGGACTAGACTCCTACAATGAGCAGTTCTTC. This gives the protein CASRPGLDSYNEQFF.

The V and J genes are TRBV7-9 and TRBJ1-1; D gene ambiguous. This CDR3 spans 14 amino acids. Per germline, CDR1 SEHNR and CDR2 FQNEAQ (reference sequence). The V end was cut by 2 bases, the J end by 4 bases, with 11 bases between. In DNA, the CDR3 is TGTGCCAGCAGCTTATCTTCCGGAGGCACTGAAGCTTTCTTT. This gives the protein CASSLSSGGTEAFF. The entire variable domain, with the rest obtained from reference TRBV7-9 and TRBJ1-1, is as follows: DTGVSQNPRHKITKRGQNVTFRCDPISEHNRLYWYRQTLGQGPEFLTYFQNEAQLEKSRLLSDRFSAERPKGSFSTLEIQRTEQGDSAMYLCASSLSSGGTEAFFGQGTRLTVV.

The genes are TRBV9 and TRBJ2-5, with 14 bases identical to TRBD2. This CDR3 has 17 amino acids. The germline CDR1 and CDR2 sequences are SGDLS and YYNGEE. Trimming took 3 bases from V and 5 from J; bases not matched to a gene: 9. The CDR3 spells CASSARLAGGPGETQYF. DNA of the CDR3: TGTGCCAGCAGCGCTAGACTAGCGGGAGGGCCAGGGGAGACCCAGTACTTC.

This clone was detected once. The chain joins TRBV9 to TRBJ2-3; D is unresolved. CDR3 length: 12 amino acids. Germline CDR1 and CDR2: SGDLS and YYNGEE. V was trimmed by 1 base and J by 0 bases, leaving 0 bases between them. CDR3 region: CASSVSTDTQYF. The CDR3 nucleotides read TGTGCCAGCAGCGTAAGCACAGATACGCAGTATTTT.

The CDR3 is CASSLLGRGDNEQFF. The DNA of the CDR3 is TGTGCCAGCAGTCTCCTCGGCAGGGGGGACAATGAGCAGTTCTTC. The rearrangement uses TRBV6-5 and TRBJ2-1, with TRBD1 as a possible D gene (7 bases). V lost 5 bases and J lost 5, with 16 bases in between. Germline CDR1 reads MNHEY; CDR2 reads SVGAGI. The CDR3 has 15 amino acids.